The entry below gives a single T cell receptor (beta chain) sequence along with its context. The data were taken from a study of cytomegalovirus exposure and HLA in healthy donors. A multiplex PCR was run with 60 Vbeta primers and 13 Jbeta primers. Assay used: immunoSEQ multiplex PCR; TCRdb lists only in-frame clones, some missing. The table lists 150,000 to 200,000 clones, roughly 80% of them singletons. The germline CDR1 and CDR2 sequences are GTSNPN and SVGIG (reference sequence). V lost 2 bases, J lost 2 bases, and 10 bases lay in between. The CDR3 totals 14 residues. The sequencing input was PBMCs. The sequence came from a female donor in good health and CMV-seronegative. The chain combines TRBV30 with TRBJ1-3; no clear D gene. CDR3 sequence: CAWSRVTAGNTIYF. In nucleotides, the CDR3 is TGTGCCTGGAGTCGGGTCACGGCTGGAAACACCATATATTTT.